What follows describes a single T cell receptor (beta chain). This entry is derived from a study of blood T cell repertoires in COVID-19. The table came from immunoSEQ multiplex PCR; TCRdb's copy has only in-frame clones and leaves some out. The sample has approximately 59,000 clones, roughly 81% seen once. The origin of this receptor is an older man with acute or convalescent COVID-19. Material for sequencing was peripheral blood.

CDR3 loop: CASSQDSTITTNEKLFF. CDR3 DNA: TGCGCCAGCAGCCAGGACAGCACCATTACAACTAATGAAAAACTGTTTTTT. The rearrangement joins TRBV4-1 to TRBJ1-4; possibly TRBD1 for D (6 bases). The V end was cut by 3 bases, the J end by 0 bases, with 14 bases between. CDR1 is MGHRA and CDR2 is YSYEKL in the germline V gene. This CDR3 is built from 17 residues.